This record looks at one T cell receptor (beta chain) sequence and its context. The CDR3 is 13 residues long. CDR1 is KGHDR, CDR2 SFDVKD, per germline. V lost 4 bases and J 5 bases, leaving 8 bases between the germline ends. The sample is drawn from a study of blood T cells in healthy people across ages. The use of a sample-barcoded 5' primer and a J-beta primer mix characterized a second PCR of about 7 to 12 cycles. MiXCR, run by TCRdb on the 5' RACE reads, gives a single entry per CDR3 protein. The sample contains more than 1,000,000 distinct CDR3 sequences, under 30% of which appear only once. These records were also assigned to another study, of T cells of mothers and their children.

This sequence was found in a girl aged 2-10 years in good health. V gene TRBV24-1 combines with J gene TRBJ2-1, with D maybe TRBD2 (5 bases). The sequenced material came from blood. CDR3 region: CATSERADNEQFF. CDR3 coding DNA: TGTGCCACCAGTGAGAGGGCGGACAATGAGCAGTTCTTC.